These 9 T cell receptor beta chains were sequenced from one sample in a study of cytomegalovirus exposure and HLA in healthy donors. The PCR ran on 60 Vbeta and 13 Jbeta primers. TCRdb keeps only in-frame clones here, not all; method: immunoSEQ multiplex PCR. The data include over 200,000 clones; the top ten clones carry about 0.9%. The sample taken for sequencing was PBMCs. Source of these receptors: a woman aged 25 to 39 in good health and CMV-seropositive.

The genes are TRBV5-1 and TRBJ2-7; possible D gene TRBD1, 5 bases. The CDR3 spans 15 residues. With 0 bases removed from V and 3 bases from J, the gap between germline ends came to 13 bases. Germline V gene data show CDR1 as SGHRS and CDR2 as YFSETQ. CDR3 DNA sequence: TGCGCCAGCAGCTTGGCACCAGGGCAGAGCTACGAGCAGTACTTC. Translated, it gives CASSLAPGQSYEQYF.

The chain carries TRBV19 and TRBJ2-1; TRBD1 agrees at 7 bases. The CDR3 loop spans 14 amino acids. The germline CDR1 and CDR2 sequences are LNHDA and SQIVND (reference sequence). J gave up 2 bases and V 4 bases, and 2 bases lay outside the gene matches. This CDR3 reads CASSTGTAYNEQFF. The DNA of the CDR3 is TGTGCCAGTAGTACCGGGACAGCCTACAATGAGCAGTTCTTC. Combining the CDR3 with reference TRBV19 and TRBJ2-1 gives the whole variable domain DGGITQSPKYLFRKEGQNVTLSCEQNLNHDAMYWYRQDPGQGLRLIYYSQIVNDFQKGDIAEGYSVSREKKESFPLTVTSAQKNPTAFYLCASSTGTAYNEQFFGPGTRLTVL.

V gene TRBV19 combines with J gene TRBJ1-2, with no clear D. Germline V lookup: CDR1 LNHDA, CDR2 SQIVND (reference sequence). The CDR3 sequence is 14 residues long. Trimming shortened V by 7 bases and J by 7 bases, and 19 bases separated the two germline ends. The CDR3: CASTPSGQRGGYTF. CDR3 coding DNA: TGTGCCAGTACCCCCTCCGGGCAACGGGGTGGCTACACCTTC.

The J gene is TRBJ2-7, the V gene TRBV19; the D is unclear. Trimming removed 3 bases at V and 5 bases at J, with 11 bases between. Per germline, CDR1 LNHDA and CDR2 SQIVND (reference sequence). The CDR3 has 13 residues. In nucleotides, the CDR3 is TGTGCCAGTAGTATCGACCAGGCCGACGAGCAGTACTTC. Its translation: CASSIDQADEQYF. The full variable domain, with the rest looked up from reference TRBV19 and TRBJ2-7, is DGGITQSPKYLFRKEGQNVTLSCEQNLNHDAMYWYRQDPGQGLRLIYYSQIVNDFQKGDIAEGYSVSREKKESFPLTVTSAQKNPTAFYLCASSIDQADEQYFGPGTRLTVT.

The chain combines TRBV4-2 with TRBJ2-5; tentative D call: TRBD2 (7 bases). This CDR3 region has 15 residues. Germline CDR1 is LGHNA and CDR2 is YNFKEQ. V shed 0 bases and J shed 2 bases, with 10 bases lying between them. The CDR3 sequence: CASSQERGGQETQYF. In DNA form, the CDR3 reads TGTGCCAGCAGCCAAGAGAGGGGGGGACAAGAGACCCAGTACTTC.

The chain carries TRBV2 and TRBJ2-3; no definite D call. V dropped 2 bases and J dropped 2 bases, with 11 bases sitting between them. Germline V gene sequence: CDR1 SNHLY, CDR2 FYNNEI. This CDR3 has 15 amino acids. The CDR3 reads CASSELVLNTDTQYF. Written as DNA, the CDR3 is TGTGCCAGCAGTGAACTAGTCTTGAACACAGATACGCAGTATTTT.

This rearrangement joins TRBV27 to TRBJ2-7; 8 positions agree with TRBD1. CDR1 is MNHEY, CDR2 SMNVEV, per germline (reference sequence). CDR3 length equals 14 residues. Trimming at V came to 5 bases and at J to 2 bases, leaving 5 bases not matched to a gene. CDR3 coding DNA: TGTGCCAGCAGTAGGACAGGGCACCCCTACGAGCAGTACTTC. Its translation: CASSRTGHPYEQYF.

The chain recombines TRBV28 with TRBJ2-7; TRBD1 matches at 9 bases. With V trimmed by 10 bases and J by 3 bases, 7 bases remained unmatched. This CDR3 has 13 amino acids. Germline V gives CDR1 MDHEN, CDR2 SYDVKM. In DNA form, the CDR3 reads TGTGCCACCTTCCCGGGACAGGGCTACGAGCAGTACTTC. Translated: CATFPGQGYEQYF.

J is TRBJ1-6 and V is TRBV4-1, with D possibly matching TRBD1 (6 bases). Germline lookup yields CDR1 MGHRA and CDR2 YSYEKL. Trimming left V 4 bases short and J 0 bases short, with 16 bases between. This CDR3 contains 18 residues. CDR3 coding DNA: TGCGCCAGCAGCCTAAGGGACCAGGGGAGCTCCTATAATTCACCCCTCCACTTT. Protein product: CASSLRDQGSSYNSPLHF.